This T cell receptor (beta chain) was identified during a study of human T cells and chemical hapten exposure. For the study at large: Alopecia areata, totalis or universalis was found in mostly female patients. Overall study findings and caveats: Expanded TCRs made up significantly more big CDR3 similarity clusters than controls did.

This clonotype was detected only a few times. The antigen is unknown. The time point here: patch test 1, 2 weeks after DPC sensitization. Regarding treatment: therapeutic diphenylcyclopropenone sensitization with weekly scalp DPC. The template was total RNA from unfractionated whole blood. The V gene lost 4 bases and the J gene lost 9 bases, with 16 bases spanning the gap. The CDR3 loop spans 15 amino acids. Per the germline V gene, CDR1 is KGHSH and CDR2 is LQKENI. TCRdb redid the calling of the RACE reads with MiXCR, one entry per CDR3 protein. In the table there are approximately 100,000 distinct CDR3 sequences, about 11% of which are singletons.

This receptor was taken from a woman aged 40 to 55 with alopecia areata. Some clones in this sample may be carry-over from other donors' samples. The chain is built from TRBV18 and TRBJ1-6; D is perhaps TRBD1 (6 bases). The sequences come from whole blood, collected in connection with sensitization to the hapten diphenylcyclopropenone (DPC). Written as DNA, the CDR3 is TGTGCCAGCTCACGCGAACAGGGCAGTTCTTCACCCCTCCACTTT. Its protein product is CASSREQGSSSPLHF.